These 18 T cell receptor beta chains came from one sample sequenced in a study of blood T cell repertoires in COVID-19. Only in-frame clones appear in the TCRdb table, and some are missing; sequencing was by immunoSEQ multiplex PCR. This repertoire shows approximately 250,000 clones, approximately 85% found once; its top ten account for less than 4.5%. The material sequenced was peripheral blood. The receptors derive from a man aged 50 to 60 with acute or convalescent COVID-19.

The rearrangement uses TRBV6-1 and TRBJ2-2; 11 positions match TRBD2. CDR3 length equals 17 residues. The germline CDR1 and CDR2 sequences are MNHNS and SASEGT. V lost 4 bases, J lost 5 bases, and 9 bases stayed unmatched. The CDR3 is CASSGTSGGPRTGELFF. In nucleotides, the CDR3 is TGTGCCAGCAGTGGTACTAGCGGGGGCCCGAGAACCGGGGAGCTGTTTTTT.

The rearrangement joins TRBV3-1 (or the pseudogene TRBV3-2) to TRBJ1-1, with 8 bases that match TRBD1. CDR1 LGHDT and CDR2 YNNKEL come from the germline V gene (reference sequence). The J segment lost 5 bases and the V segment lost 2 bases, leaving 7 bases of the junction unmatched. There are 15 residues in the CDR3. As DNA, the CDR3 is TGTGCCAGCAGCCAAACAGGGGGATTAGGAACTGAAGCTTTCTTT. Its translation: CASSQTGGLGTEAFF.

As DNA, the CDR3 is TGTGCCAGCCACGACTTTTCCTCCTACGAGCAGTACTTC. Residues: CASHDFSSYEQYF. The J gene is TRBJ2-7, the V gene TRBV2; D remains unclear. The V end was cut by 8 bases, the J end by 0 bases, with 11 bases between. This CDR3 is built from 13 residues. Germline V gene lookup returns CDR1 SNHLY and CDR2 FYNNEI.

The gene calls are TRBV12-5 and TRBJ2-1, with D maybe TRBD2 (6 bases). This CDR3 spans 13 amino acids. Trimming shortened V by 6 bases and J by 4 bases, and 10 bases separated the two germline ends. The germline V gene has CDR1 LGHNT and CDR2 FRNRAP. The CDR3 is CASGQGLYNEQFF. Written as DNA, the CDR3 is TGTGCTAGTGGGCAGGGACTTTACAATGAGCAGTTCTTC.

The chain employs TRBV6-5 and TRBJ2-2; D unresolved. The V and J ends lost 2 bases and 7 bases respectively, with 17 bases between them. This CDR3 is 16 amino acids long. CDR1 is MNHEY and CDR2 is SVGAGI in the germline V gene. The CDR3, as DNA: TGTGCCAGCAGTTACCGGCAGGTGCCAGGTCGCGGGGAGCTGTTTTTT. Translating it yields CASSYRQVPGRGELFF.

V and J are TRBV20-1 and TRBJ2-7; D remains ambiguous. CDR1 is DFQATT and CDR2 is SNEGSKA in the germline V gene (reference sequence). The CDR3 consists of 11 residues. V dropped 1 base and J dropped 4 bases, with 5 bases sitting between them. The CDR3: CSARASYEQYF. In nucleotides, the CDR3 is TGCAGTGCTAGAGCGAGTTACGAGCAGTACTTC.

This chain links TRBV11-2 with TRBJ2-2, with TRBD2 identical over 10 bases. The V gene end was trimmed by 2 bases and the J gene end by 8 bases; junction bases not matched to a gene: 5. The CDR3 is made up of 15 amino acids. Per germline, CDR1 SGHAT and CDR2 FQNNGV. CDR3 coding DNA: TGTGCCAGCAGCTTACAAGCGGGGGGGCCAGGGGAGCTGTTTTTT. It is translated as CASSLQAGGPGELFF.

The DNA for the CDR3 is TGCGCCAGCAGCTCCGGGACAGGGCATGGAGAGACCCAGTACTTC. Translation gives CASSSGTGHGETQYF. The chain employs TRBV5-1 and TRBJ2-5; 9 bases agree with TRBD1. Germline values: CDR1 SGHRS, CDR2 YFSETQ. J gave up 4 bases and V 3 bases, and 7 bases lay outside the gene matches. CDR3 length: 15 amino acids.

V and J are TRBV6-4 and TRBJ1-2, with D unresolved. Trimming shortened V by 8 bases and J by 4 bases, and 11 bases separated the two germline ends. The CDR3 has 12 residues. Germline CDR1 MRHNA, CDR2 SNTAGT. The CDR3 DNA sequence: TGTGCCAGCCCCGGGTGGTGCTATGGCTACACCTTC. It specifies CASPGWCYGYTF.

This clone was recorded once. This sequence joins TRBV28 and TRBJ1-2; the match to TRBD1 covers 8 bases. The V segment lost 6 bases and the J segment 4 bases; nucleotides outside the gene matches: 4. The CDR3 runs to 13 residues. Germline lookup yields CDR1 MDHEN and CDR2 SYDVKM. CDR3 amino acids: CASREQGGYGYTF. In DNA form, the CDR3 reads TGTGCCAGCAGAGAACAGGGGGGCTATGGCTACACCTTC.

The chain links TRBV5-1 to TRBJ2-4; no clear D gene. The V and J ends lost 0 bases and 8 bases respectively, with 9 bases between them. The germline V gene encodes CDR1 SGHRS and CDR2 YFSETQ. The length of the CDR3 is 13 residues. The CDR3 DNA is TGCGCCAGCAGCTTGGGGATTGGAGACATTCAGTACTTC. This sequence encodes CASSLGIGDIQYF.

The genes are TRBV7-9 and TRBJ2-5, with TRBD2 as a possible D gene (5 bases). The CDR3 consists of 13 residues. The germline gives CDR1 SEHNR, CDR2 FQNEAQ (reference sequence). V was pared by 3 bases and J by 9 bases, with 14 bases between. The CDR3 here is CASSFSGMSAQYF. Written as DNA, the CDR3 is TGTGCCAGCAGCTTCAGCGGAATGAGCGCCCAGTACTTC.

The chain uses TRBV2 and TRBJ1-1; 8 nucleotides agree with TRBD1. Germline CDR1 reads SNHLY; CDR2 reads FYNNEI. The trim removed 6 bases at V and 4 bases at J, leaving 7 bases unmatched. The CDR3 extends over 14 amino acids. CDR3 sequence (DNA): TGTGCCAGCAGGCCAGGACAGGGAGGCACTGAAGCTTTCTTT. Amino acid sequence: CASRPGQGGTEAFF. Filled out from reference TRBV2 and TRBJ1-1, the complete variable domain reads EPEVTQTPSHQVTQMGQEVILRCVPISNHLYFYWYRQILGQKVEFLVSFYNNEISEKSEIFDDQFSVERPDGSNFTLKIRSTKLEDSAMYFCASRPGQGGTEAFFGQGTRLTVV.

As DNA, the CDR3 is TGCGCCAGCAGCTTGGCCCGGACAGACCCCCCTTCAACTAGCGGGAGCTCCTACGAGCAGTACTTC. This gives the protein CASSLARTDPPSTSGSSYEQYF. The chain has TRBV5-1 and TRBJ2-7; 11 nucleotides line up with TRBD2. The length of the CDR3 is 22 residues. J gave up 0 bases and V 0 bases, and 20 bases lay outside the gene matches. Germline lookup yields CDR1 SGHRS and CDR2 YFSETQ.

This clone was seen just once. The chain has TRBV14 and TRBJ1-2, with D unresolved. This CDR3 comprises 13 residues. Germline assignment: CDR1 SGHDN and CDR2 FVKESK. Trimming took off 0 bases at V and 2 bases at J, with 4 bases between the two ends. CDR3 bases: TGTGCCAGCAGCCAAGAACAGAACTATGGCTACACCTTC. This codes for CASSQEQNYGYTF.

The chain has TRBV6-5 and TRBJ2-7; 10 bases line up with TRBD2. CDR3 size: 15 residues. Trimming took 5 bases from V and 4 from J; bases not matched to a gene: 8. Looked up from germline, CDR1 is MNHEY and CDR2 is SVGAGI. CDR3 bases: TGTGCCAGCAGTCGACTAGCGGGTGATACTTACGAGCAGTACTTC. Translating it yields CASSRLAGDTYEQYF.

The V and J genes are TRBV24-1 and TRBJ2-1, with D perhaps matching TRBD1 (6 bases). Deletions cut 9 bases from V and 3 bases from J, with 14 bases between. This CDR3 comprises 14 residues. CDR1 KGHDR and CDR2 SFDVKD come from the germline V gene. DNA for the CDR3: TGTGCCACCGGGCCTCAGGACAGCTACAATGAGCAGTTCTTC. Its protein product is CATGPQDSYNEQFF.

V gene TRBV5-4 combines with J gene TRBJ1-2, with D unclear. The germline gives CDR1 SGHNT, CDR2 YYREEE (reference sequence). This CDR3 region has 13 residues. Trimming left V 4 bases short and J 4 bases short, with 11 bases between. The CDR3 loop is CASSIESGYGYTF. As DNA, the CDR3 is TGTGCCAGCAGCATTGAGTCAGGCTATGGCTACACCTTC.